This note documents a single TCR beta chain sequence. Its matching antigen is unknown. This specimen belongs to a study of post-analysis software for immune sequencing data. Libraries were made from TCR beta cDNA, and they carried unique molecular identifiers. One entry per CDR3 protein, called by TCRdb with MiXCR from the PCR reads. The table includes about 680,000 distinct CDR3 sequences, approximately 60% detected once. Study-level points and caveats: Multiple sclerosis patients had significantly lower normalized Chao1 diversity than controls.

The sample comprised blood. The receptor was derived from a girl aged 2 to 10 with multiple sclerosis.

The CDR3 protein is CAISELWQGEQYF. CDR3 sequence (DNA): TGTGCCATCAGTGAGTTATGGCAAGGCGAGCAGTACTTC. The V and J genes are TRBV10-3 and TRBJ2-7; D gene unclear. Germline V lookup: CDR1 ENHRY, CDR2 SYGVKD. V dropped 1 base and J dropped 6 bases, with 10 bases sitting between them. This CDR3 contains 13 residues.